Below, one TCR beta chain is given with its context. A much larger clone differs from this one at a single base, so this may be a read error. The germline V gene encodes CDR1 SGHTS and CDR2 YDEGEE. CDR3 length: 13 residues. Three rounds of nested PCR, following a modified ARM-PCR protocol, produced the TCRbeta library. TCRdb passed the multiplex PCR reads through MiXCR, listing each CDR3 protein once. The repertoire holds some 80,000 distinct CDR3 sequences, over 65% seen once, with under 50% in the top ten. No cell sorting was done before RNA was extracted from the tissue. More than 3 cm separated this lung sample from the edge of the tumor. The record originates from a study of tumor and adjacent non-tumor tissue in lung cancer.

This chain connects TRBV5-8 to TRBJ2-6, with unresolved D. The source material was distant non-tumor lung tissue. The receptor was isolated from an older man with non-small cell lung cancer. Written as DNA, the CDR3 is TGTGCCACCAGCTTTACCGGGGCCAACGTCCTGACTTTC. Its translation: CATSFTGANVLTF.